This T cell receptor (beta chain) was captured in a study of blood T cell repertoires in COVID-19. About the research overall: COVID-19 samples collected from the United States, Italy and Spain covered acute and convalescent phases. Sample material is recorded as cDNA or gDNA derived from T cells, B-cell-depleted T cells, or PBMCs.

This clone was counted once. Per the original methods: Reference gene primer amplification yielded estimated nucleated cell counts. Here immunoSEQ multiplex PCR was the method, and the copy in TCRdb shows in-frame clones only, minus some. The DNA was the basis for D and trimming; V, J and clone size are from that table. The sample shows tens of thousands of clones, roughly four fifths of them seen only once. Germline assignment: CDR1 DFQATT and CDR2 SNEGSKA (reference sequence). This CDR3 is built from 11 residues. The V gene lost 6 bases and the J gene lost 8 bases, with 13 bases spanning the gap. This receptor was taken from a man between 35 and 55 years old with acute or convalescent COVID-19. This rearrangement joins TRBV20-1 to TRBJ1-2; D is ambiguous. Source material: peripheral blood. CDR3 amino acids: CSALFSGGYTF. CDR3 DNA: TGCAGTGCCCTTTTCTCGGGAGGCTACACCTTC.